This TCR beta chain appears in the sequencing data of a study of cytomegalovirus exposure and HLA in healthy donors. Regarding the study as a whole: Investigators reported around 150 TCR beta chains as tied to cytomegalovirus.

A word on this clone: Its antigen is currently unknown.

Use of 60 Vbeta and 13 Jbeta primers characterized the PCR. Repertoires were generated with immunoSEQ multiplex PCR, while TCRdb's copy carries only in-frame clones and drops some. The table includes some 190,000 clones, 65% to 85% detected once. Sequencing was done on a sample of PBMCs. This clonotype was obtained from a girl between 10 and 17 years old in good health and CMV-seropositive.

The CDR3 nucleotides read TGCGCCAGCAGTGAGTCCGGACTAGGTCAAGAGACCCAGTACTTC. Translating gives CASSESGLGQETQYF. The chain has TRBV10-1 and TRBJ2-5; TRBD2 matches 7 bases. CDR3 length: 15 amino acids. The germline gives CDR1 WNHNN, CDR2 SYGVQD (reference sequence). With 0 bases clipped from V and 2 bases from J, the junction kept 3 bases outside the gene matches.